Listed here are 25 T cell receptor beta chains from one sample, sequenced in a study of CD8 T cells in Susac syndrome. A quantity of about 0.5 to 1 ug RNA underwent reverse transcription using random hexamers. TCRdb analysed the immunoSEQ multiplex PCR reads with MiXCR anew, one entry per CDR3 protein. Here the sample spans 80,000 to 90,000 distinct CDR3 sequences, 95% being singletons. Sequenced sample: CD8+ T cells from PBMCs. The origin of the receptors is a human donor with Susac syndrome.

This chain connects TRBV20-1 to TRBJ2-2, with 7 bases fitting TRBD2. This CDR3 has 14 amino acids. Trimming cost V 1 base and J 5 bases; bases outside gene matches: 4. Germline V CDR1 and CDR2: DFQATT, SNEGSKA (reference sequence). The CDR3 nucleotides read TGCAGTGCTAGAGCTCTTAGCGGGACCGGGGAGCTGTTTTTT. It yields the protein CSARALSGTGELFF.

The V gene is TRBV25-1, the J gene TRBJ1-1; 9 nucleotides align to TRBD1. Germline assignment: CDR1 MGHDK and CDR2 SYGVNS. This CDR3 spans 13 amino acids. With V trimmed by 3 bases and J by 7 bases, 3 bases remained unmatched. The CDR3 nucleotides read TGTGCCAGCAGTGACCGGACAGGGGATGAAGCTTTCTTT. This encodes CASSDRTGDEAFF.

The genes are TRBV27 and TRBJ2-7; D is possibly TRBD2 (7 bases). This CDR3 region has 13 residues. V lost 6 bases and J lost 6, with 15 bases in between. Germline CDR1 reads MNHEY; CDR2 reads SMNVEV (reference sequence). As DNA, the CDR3 is TGTGCCAGCAGAGGGGGGGTTAGAGGCGAGCAGTACTTC. This encodes CASRGGVRGEQYF.

This chain joins TRBV27 and TRBJ2-2; D is unclear. Trimming shortened V by 7 bases and J by 0 bases, and 12 bases separated the two germline ends. There are 15 residues in the CDR3. CDR1 is MNHEY and CDR2 is SMNVEV in the germline V gene (reference sequence). This chain's CDR3 is CASTLAIANTGELFF. The CDR3 coding sequence is TGTGCCAGCACACTCGCCATCGCGAACACCGGGGAGCTGTTTTTT.

This chain links TRBV6-4 with TRBJ2-1, with a possible D match to TRBD2 (5 bases). Germline V gene data show CDR1 as MRHNA and CDR2 as SNTAGT. This CDR3 is built from 14 residues. V dropped 0 bases and J dropped 12 bases, with 15 bases sitting between them. The chain's CDR3 is CASSDSGGGSGQFF. The CDR3 DNA reads as TGTGCCAGCAGTGACTCCGGTGGTGGGAGTGGGCAGTTCTTC.

The chain combines TRBV12-3 or TRBV12-4 with TRBJ2-7, with 8 nucleotides matching TRBD1. V was clipped by 4 bases and J by 4 bases; unmatched bases: 6. The CDR3 is made up of 14 amino acids. CDR3 loop: CASSSGTGPYEQYF. For the CDR3, the DNA is TGTGCCAGCAGTTCCGGGACAGGACCTTACGAGCAGTACTTC.

The chain joins TRBV19 to TRBJ2-7; 7 positions match TRBD1. The CDR3 runs 13 residues. Germline V gene data show CDR1 as LNHDA and CDR2 as SQIVND (reference sequence). V shed 6 bases, J shed 4 bases, and the junction held 6 bases outside the gene matches. CDR3 in DNA: TGTGCCAGTAGCCTACAGGGGCGATACGAGCAGTACTTC. The encoded protein is CASSLQGRYEQYF.

The V call is TRBV28, the J call TRBJ1-2; D perhaps matches TRBD1 (6 bases). Trimming took 6 bases from V and 0 from J, leaving 20 bases between them. The germline CDR1 and CDR2 sequences are MDHEN and SYDVKM. This CDR3 is 17 amino acids long. The CDR3 bases are TGTGCCAGCAGCAGACAGGAGTGGGGGACTACTAACTATGGCTACACCTTC. Translating it yields CASSRQEWGTTNYGYTF.

The chain couples TRBV20-1 to TRBJ1-2, with D perhaps matching TRBD1 (6 bases). Looked up from germline, CDR1 is DFQATT and CDR2 is SNEGSKA (reference sequence). This CDR3 spans 13 amino acids. V lost 3 bases and J lost 8, with 16 bases in between. CDR3 sequence: CSARGAGIGGYTF. CDR3 in DNA: TGCAGTGCTAGGGGGGCGGGGATCGGCGGCTACACCTTC.

The CDR3 DNA sequence: TGTGCCAGCAGGGGATTGGAGGGGCTAGCGGTCCAAGAGACCCAGTACTTC. Translation gives CASRGLEGLAVQETQYF. The V call is TRBV2, the J call TRBJ2-5; 7 positions match TRBD2. CDR3 length: 17 residues. Germline CDR1 is SNHLY and CDR2 is FYNNEI. V shed 6 bases, J shed 1 base, and the junction held 14 bases outside the gene matches.

The J gene is TRBJ2-5, the V gene TRBV5-6; 7 bases agree with TRBD2. The V and J ends lost 5 bases and 5 bases, in that order; junction bases with no gene match: 12. CDR3 length: 15 residues. Germline values: CDR1 SGHDT, CDR2 YYEEEE. CDR3 DNA sequence: TGTGCCAGCAGTCTCGGACTAGGGGCGGGGGAGACCCAGTACTTC. Translated: CASSLGLGAGETQYF.

The CDR3 DNA follows: TGTGCCAGCAGCGATCCAGAAGGGCAGGATGAGCAGTTCTTC. This translates into CASSDPEGQDEQFF. The genes are TRBV11-2 and TRBJ2-1; D not certain. CDR3 length: 14 residues. V lost 5 bases and J 8 bases, leaving 16 bases between the germline ends. Germline V gene lookup returns CDR1 SGHAT and CDR2 FQNNGV.

This sequence joins TRBV7-9 and TRBJ1-2; D uncertain. The V gene lost 5 bases and the J gene lost 8 bases, with 9 bases spanning the gap. This CDR3 is built from 11 residues. Germline V gene sequence: CDR1 SEHNR, CDR2 FQNEAQ (reference sequence). The CDR3 DNA reads TGTGCCAGCAGCCCACAAGAAGGCTACACCTTC. Translation gives CASSPQEGYTF.

This clonotype was recorded once. The rearrangement links TRBV4-3 to TRBJ1-2; D is uncertain. The germline V gene has CDR1 LGHNA and CDR2 YSLEER. The CDR3 has 14 amino acids. Trimming cost V 1 base and J 4 bases, with 10 bases left between them. The CDR3 DNA reads as TGCGCCAGCAGCCAAGTAGTACAGTCCTATGGCTACACCTTC. Translated, it gives CASSQVVQSYGYTF.

V usage is TRBV30 and J usage is TRBJ1-1; unclear D gene. Germline V gene sequence: CDR1 GTSNPN, CDR2 SVGIG (reference sequence). V gave up 6 bases and J gave up 2 bases, with 4 bases separating them. The CDR3 sequence is 10 residues long. CDR3 sequence: CACGNTEAFF. The DNA for the CDR3 is TGTGCCTGTGGAAACACTGAAGCTTTCTTT.

The rearrangement uses TRBV7-2 and TRBJ2-4, with D unresolved. In germline, CDR1 is SGHTA, CDR2 FQGNSA. Between the trimmed V and J ends, which lost 5 bases and 6 bases, there was a span of 8 bases. The CDR3 sequence is 12 residues long. The CDR3 DNA sequence: TGTGCCAGCAGCCCCGACCTAAACATTCAGTACTTC. Translated, it gives CASSPDLNIQYF.

The chain combines TRBV7-6 with TRBJ2-1, with D perhaps being TRBD1 or TRBD2 (5 bases each). The CDR3 is 13 amino acids. Germline V gene sequence: CDR1 SGHVS, CDR2 FNYEAQ. The V end was cut by 8 bases, the J end by 7 bases, with 15 bases between. CDR3 bases: TGTGCCAGCGCCCTACTAGAGGGGAATGAGCAGTTCTTC. Translating gives CASALLEGNEQFF.

The rearrangement joins TRBV2 to TRBJ2-7, with 7 bases lining up with TRBD1. The CDR3 consists of 17 residues. With V trimmed by 3 bases and J by 3 bases, 14 bases remained unmatched. The V gene's germline CDR1 is SNHLY and CDR2 FYNNEI. DNA for the CDR3: TGTGCCAGCAGTGACTCTTCCGGGACAGCAACCTTCTACGAGCAGTACTTC. This sequence encodes CASSDSSGTATFYEQYF. Looking up the rest from reference TRBV2 and TRBJ2-7 gives the full variable domain: EPEVTQTPSHQVTQMGQEVILRCVPISNHLYFYWYRQILGQKVEFLVSFYNNEISEKSEIFDDQFSVERPDGSNFTLKIRSTKLEDSAMYFCASSDSSGTATFYEQYFGPGTRLTVT.

The chain is built from TRBV5-1 and TRBJ1-5, with TRBD1 identical over 7 bases. Germline CDR1 and CDR2: SGHRS and YFSETQ. CDR3 length: 14 residues. With 5 bases clipped from V and 4 bases from J, the junction kept 6 bases outside the gene matches. DNA of the CDR3: TGCGCCAGCAGTCGGACAGGCCTGAATCAGCCCCAGCATTTT. Translating it yields CASSRTGLNQPQHF.

V usage is TRBV20-1 and J usage is TRBJ2-7; 8 positions agree with TRBD2. Trimming at V came to 0 bases and at J to 4 bases, leaving 8 bases not matched to a gene. The CDR3 length is 15 residues. Germline V gene sequence: CDR1 DFQATT, CDR2 SNEGSKA (reference sequence). The CDR3 DNA follows: TGCAGTGCTAGAGATGTACTAGCGGACGTATACGAGCAGTACTTC. Amino acids: CSARDVLADVYEQYF.

The rearrangement uses TRBV20-1 and TRBJ2-1; D gene uncertain. CDR3 length equals 14 residues. Trimming shortened V by 0 bases and J by 5 bases, and 11 bases separated the two germline ends. Germline CDR1 is DFQATT and CDR2 is SNEGSKA (reference sequence). The CDR3 DNA sequence: TGCAGTGCTAGAGATCGTCGGTCCCACAATGAGCAGTTCTTC. It specifies CSARDRRSHNEQFF.

This rearrangement joins TRBV5-6 to TRBJ2-2; TRBD2 agrees at 7 bases. This CDR3 has 14 residues. The germline V gene has CDR1 SGHDT and CDR2 YYEEEE. V lost 2 bases, J lost 8 bases, and 6 bases stayed unmatched. CDR3 DNA sequence: TGTGCCAGCAGCTTCGGGGGGAGTCGAGGGGAGCTGTTTTTT. Translating gives CASSFGGSRGELFF.

This chain uses TRBV12-3 or TRBV12-4 with TRBJ1-1, with D tentatively TRBD1 (6 bases). Deletions cut 6 bases from V and 4 bases from J, with 12 bases between. The CDR3 is 13 amino acids. This chain's CDR3 is CASSPPGATEAFF. CDR3 in DNA: TGTGCCAGCAGCCCACCGGGGGCCACTGAAGCTTTCTTT.

The genes are TRBV28 and TRBJ2-1; no clear D gene. The ends were cut back, 6 bases at V and 8 bases at J, with 17 bases in the middle. The CDR3 is 14 amino acids. Germline V lookup: CDR1 MDHEN, CDR2 SYDVKM. The CDR3 DNA reads TGTGCCAGCAGCCCCCCGGTGTGGTCGGATGAGCAGTTCTTC. Protein: CASSPPVWSDEQFF.

Turning to this clonotype: The germline gene is not matched at one end of the junction; a read error may be the cause. In DNA form, the CDR3 reads TGTGCCAGCAGAGAAGGGCTGTACACCGGGGAGCTGTTTTTT. As protein: CASREGLYTGELFF. The chain employs TRBV2 and TRBJ2-2; D is ambiguous. Germline CDR1 is SNHLY and CDR2 is FYNNEI. The CDR3 consists of 14 residues.